Below are 7 T cell receptor beta chains sequenced from a single sample in a study of blood T cell repertoires in COVID-19. Using immunoSEQ multiplex PCR, the repertoire was profiled, and TCRdb retains in-frame clones only, with some absent. Counted here are some 150,000 clones, more than 65% occurring once; the ten biggest clones make up around a tenth. Sequenced input: peripheral blood. All receptors derive from a woman aged 45-65 years with acute or convalescent COVID-19.

The chain links TRBV12-3 or TRBV12-4 to TRBJ1-2; D uncertain. With 7 bases removed from V and 8 bases from J, the gap between germline ends came to 11 bases. The CDR3 consists of 11 residues. The CDR3 region is CASTQAGGYTF. DNA for the CDR3: TGTGCCAGCACTCAGGCGGGAGGCTACACCTTC.

The V and J genes are TRBV5-1 and TRBJ2-5, with D maybe TRBD1 (5 bases). This CDR3 comprises 14 residues. Trimming shortened V by 0 bases and J by 2 bases, and 8 bases separated the two germline ends. Germline V gives CDR1 SGHRS, CDR2 YFSETQ. In DNA, the CDR3 is TGCGCCAGCAGCTTGGGCAGGGTGCAAGAGACCCAGTACTTC. It is translated as CASSLGRVQETQYF.

The chain recombines TRBV5-6 with TRBJ1-2, with D possibly being TRBD1 (6 bases). Trimming cost V 2 bases and J 2 bases, with 7 bases left between them. From germline, CDR1 is SGHDT and CDR2 YYEEEE. CDR3 length: 13 amino acids. CDR3 in DNA: TGTGCCAGCAGCTTTGGGGGCAACTATGGCTACACCTTC. Encoded protein: CASSFGGNYGYTF.

The rearrangement uses TRBV19 and TRBJ2-7; weak D call: TRBD1 (5 bases). Germline V lookup: CDR1 LNHDA, CDR2 SQIVND (reference sequence). The CDR3 is made up of 14 amino acids. Deletions cut 9 bases from V and 3 bases from J, with 18 bases between. Here the CDR3 reads CASHPQGSRYEQYF. CDR3 in DNA: TGTGCCAGCCACCCCCAGGGAAGTCGCTACGAGCAGTACTTC. The whole variable domain, remainder taken from reference TRBV19 and TRBJ2-7, is DGGITQSPKYLFRKEGQNVTLSCEQNLNHDAMYWYRQDPGQGLRLIYYSQIVNDFQKGDIAEGYSVSREKKESFPLTVTSAQKNPTAFYLCASHPQGSRYEQYFGPGTRLTVT.

V gene TRBV2 combines with J gene TRBJ1-6; no definite D call. The V end was cut by 4 bases, the J end by 5 bases, with 12 bases between. The CDR3 totals 15 residues. Germline values: CDR1 SNHLY, CDR2 FYNNEI. This CDR3 reads CASSVLNGDNSPLHF. The DNA for the CDR3 is TGTGCCAGCAGTGTTTTAAATGGAGATAATTCACCCCTCCACTTT. Combining the CDR3 with reference TRBV2 and TRBJ1-6 gives the whole variable domain EPEVTQTPSHQVTQMGQEVILRCVPISNHLYFYWYRQILGQKVEFLVSFYNNEISEKSEIFDDQFSVERPDGSNFTLKIRSTKLEDSAMYFCASSVLNGDNSPLHFGNGTRLTVT.

This chain connects TRBV19 to TRBJ1-2; 8 bases line up with TRBD1. The V segment lost 5 bases and the J segment 2 bases; nucleotides outside the gene matches: 4. CDR1 and CDR2 (germline): LNHDA, SQIVND (reference sequence). This CDR3 spans 14 amino acids. CDR3 nucleotides: TGTGCCAGTAGTTCCTGGACAGGGAACTATGGCTACACCTTC. Residues: CASSSWTGNYGYTF.

The rearrangement links TRBV6-5 to TRBJ1-3; 7 bases are a match to TRBD1. CDR1 is MNHEY and CDR2 is SVGAGI in the germline V gene. Unmatched junction bases numbered 5, after V lost 8 bases and J lost 1 base. This CDR3 is built from 14 residues. The CDR3 spells CASETGPSGNTIYF. The DNA for the CDR3 is TGTGCCAGCGAGACAGGGCCTTCTGGAAACACCATATATTTT.